The present entry profiles one TCR beta chain with its context. Baseline, cycle 4 day 1, and cycle 7 day 1 were the blood sampling points. The data belong to a study of OX40 agonist ivuxolimab in advanced cancers. Looked up from germline, CDR1 is SQVTM and CDR2 is ANQGSEA. V was shortened by 1 base and J by 6 bases, with 12 bases between the two germline ends. This CDR3 region has 14 residues. Sequencing used immunoSEQ multiplex PCR; TCRdb keeps in-frame clones, though not all of them. Of tens of thousands of clones listed, roughly 90% are singletons. Sequenced material: CD4+ or CD8+ T cells sorted from blood, taken in a trial of the OX40 agonist ivuxolimab. The V gene is TRBV29-1, the J gene TRBJ2-2; a possible D gene is TRBD2 (5 bases). The source of this sequence is an adult with an advanced solid tumor such as melanoma, head and neck, liver or kidney cancer. The CDR3 DNA reads TGCAGCGTTGAAGGGCAGGCCGGGGCCGGGGAGCTGTTTTTT. It codes for CSVEGQAGAGELFF.